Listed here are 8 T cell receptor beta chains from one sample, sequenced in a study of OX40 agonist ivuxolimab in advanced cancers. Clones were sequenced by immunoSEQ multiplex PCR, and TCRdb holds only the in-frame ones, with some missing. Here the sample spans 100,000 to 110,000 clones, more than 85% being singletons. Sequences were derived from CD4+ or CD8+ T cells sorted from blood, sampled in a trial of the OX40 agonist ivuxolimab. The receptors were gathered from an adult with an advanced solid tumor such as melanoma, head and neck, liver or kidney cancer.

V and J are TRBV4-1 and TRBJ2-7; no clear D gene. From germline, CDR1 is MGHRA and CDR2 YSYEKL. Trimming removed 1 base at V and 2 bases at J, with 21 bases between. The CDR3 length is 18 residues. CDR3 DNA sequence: TGCGCCAGCAGCCAAGTTCTCGGACCGAAGATAGAGGCCTACGAGCAGTACTTC. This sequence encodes CASSQVLGPKIEAYEQYF.

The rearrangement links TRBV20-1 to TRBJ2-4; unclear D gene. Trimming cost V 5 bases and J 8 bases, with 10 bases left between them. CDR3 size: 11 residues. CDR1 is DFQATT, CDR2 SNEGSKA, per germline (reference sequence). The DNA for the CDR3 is TGCAGTGCTCCCCCCCGGGACATTCAGTACTTC. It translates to CSAPPRDIQYF.

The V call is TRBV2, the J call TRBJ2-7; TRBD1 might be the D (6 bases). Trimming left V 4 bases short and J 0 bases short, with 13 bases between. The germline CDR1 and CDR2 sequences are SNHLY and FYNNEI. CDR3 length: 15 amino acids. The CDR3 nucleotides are TGTGCCAGCAGTGTGGACAGCGTTACCTCCTACGAGCAGTACTTC. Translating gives CASSVDSVTSYEQYF.

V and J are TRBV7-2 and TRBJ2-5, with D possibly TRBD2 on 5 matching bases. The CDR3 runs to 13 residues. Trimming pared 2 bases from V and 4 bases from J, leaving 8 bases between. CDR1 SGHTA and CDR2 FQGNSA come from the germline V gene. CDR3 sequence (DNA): TGTGCCAGCAGCTTAATCGGGGTAGAGACCCAGTACTTC. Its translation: CASSLIGVETQYF.

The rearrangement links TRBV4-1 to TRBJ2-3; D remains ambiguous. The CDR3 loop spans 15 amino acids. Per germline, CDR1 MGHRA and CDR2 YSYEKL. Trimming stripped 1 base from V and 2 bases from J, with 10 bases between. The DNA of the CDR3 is TGCGCCAGCAGCCAAGGGCGCGGTTACACAGATACGCAGTATTTT. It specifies CASSQGRGYTDTQYF.

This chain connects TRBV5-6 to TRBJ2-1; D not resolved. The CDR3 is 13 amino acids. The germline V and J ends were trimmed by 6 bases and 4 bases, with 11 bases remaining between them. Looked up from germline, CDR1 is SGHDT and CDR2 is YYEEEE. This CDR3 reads CASNSWDYNEQFF. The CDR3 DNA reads TGTGCCAGCAATTCATGGGATTACAATGAGCAGTTCTTC.

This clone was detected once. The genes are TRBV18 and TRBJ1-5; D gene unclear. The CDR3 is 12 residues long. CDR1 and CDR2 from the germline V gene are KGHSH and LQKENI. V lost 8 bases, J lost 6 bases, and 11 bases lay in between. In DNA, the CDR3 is TGTGCCAGCGCTTCTGTGGGTCAGCCCCAGCATTTT. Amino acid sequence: CASASVGQPQHF.

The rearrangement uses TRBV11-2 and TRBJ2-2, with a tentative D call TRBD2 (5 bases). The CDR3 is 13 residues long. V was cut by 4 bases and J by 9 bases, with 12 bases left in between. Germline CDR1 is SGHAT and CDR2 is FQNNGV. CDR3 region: CASSYGSVRELFF. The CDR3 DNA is TGTGCCAGCAGCTATGGTAGCGTCCGGGAGCTGTTTTTT.